This is a list of T cell receptor beta chains from one sample in a study of T-cell reconstitution after alpha-beta-depleted transplantation in children. TCRdb reprocessed the PCR reads with MiXCR, giving one entry per CDR3 protein. The table includes over 550,000 distinct CDR3 sequences, 10% to 13% detected once. Sequenced here: PBMCs from the stem cell graft donor, sampled from the stem cell graft. The receptors were sampled from a human donor who donated a stem cell graft to a child with acute myeloid leukemia. The conserved cysteine and the conserved F or W are not part of the CDR3 here.

j_call,v_call,cdr3_aa
TRBJ2-1,TRBV6-2/TRBV6-3,ASTEGTSYNEQF
TRBJ2-3,TRBV5-1,ASSIPRGQTDTQY
TRBJ2-5,TRBV28,ASSLWDPGGETQY
TRBJ2-5,TRBV5-1,ASSLATSKIRETQY
TRBJ2-1,TRBV11-3,ASSILTNEQF
TRBJ2-2,TRBV3-1,ASLDRGHTGELF
TRBJ1-2,TRBV4-3,ASSPRDGVDGYT
TRBJ2-1,TRBV29-1,SVERDPPVEYNEQF
TRBJ2-7,TRBV6-5,ASINPNRGRHEQY
TRBJ2-3,TRBV4-2,ASSQDPDIAGVPDTQY
TRBJ2-3,TRBV2,ASSDALTQY
TRBJ2-7,TRBV7-9,ASSSPGTSLVEQY
TRBJ2-7,TRBV12-3/TRBV12-4,SSSRRGRDEQY
TRBJ2-3,TRBV7-2,ASSFSGTSSTDTQY
TRBJ2-7,TRBV7-9,ASSTDRFTYEQY
TRBJ2-2,TRBV7-2,ASSPTSLSTGELF
TRBJ2-1,TRBV6-4,ASRGTSGSAYNEQF
TRBJ1-2,TRBV4-2,ASSQDDSYGYT
TRBJ1-1,TRBV7-3,ASSVTMNTEAF
TRBJ2-1,TRBV5-1,ASTSGRESSYNEQF
TRBJ2-5,TRBV28,ASSSQFAETQY
TRBJ2-7,TRBV30,AWKVSGSSYEQY
TRBJ2-2,TRBV28,ASSTASFKIRGQGYTGELF
TRBJ2-5,TRBV2,ASKKGDYQETQY
TRBJ1-2,TRBV7-8,ASSPPRQGARYGYT
TRBJ2-3,TRBV20-1,SARDIEESTDTQY
TRBJ2-2,TRBV28,ASSSPPGTSNTGELF
TRBJ2-5,TRBV20-1,SARDLAGVQETQY
TRBJ2-3,TRBV20-1,SATSVFVTDTQY
TRBJ2-7,TRBV3-1,ASSKGRRSYEQY
TRBJ1-2,TRBV6-1,ASNGGQGTYGYT
TRBJ2-1,TRBV5-1,ASGSAQGSYNEQF
TRBJ2-1,TRBV28,ASSKPPGQYDEQF
TRBJ2-7,TRBV10-3,AISEGGTPHEQY
TRBJ2-5,TRBV29-1,SVEERETQY
TRBJ2-2,TRBV20-1,SAPRGIGELF
TRBJ2-7,TRBV4-3,ASSQDRDPSYEQY
TRBJ1-1,TRBV29-1,SSVTGTVNTEAF
TRBJ2-2,TRBV5-6,ASSLPGRAGELF
TRBJ2-1,TRBV20-1,SAEASNNEQF
TRBJ2-7,TRBV6-1,ASSAHPGLAETYEQY